A single T cell receptor (beta chain) is shown here with its context. The source of the sample is a study of OX40 agonist ivuxolimab in advanced cancers. The protocol was immunoSEQ multiplex PCR, while the TCRdb copy is restricted to in-frame clones and leaves out a portion. The sample has some 100,000 clones, about 85% seen once. The CDR3 runs 13 residues. Germline assignment: CDR1 MDHEN and CDR2 SYDVKM. V gave up 2 bases and J gave up 2 bases, with 5 bases separating them. This sequence was found in an adult with an advanced solid tumor such as melanoma, head and neck, liver or kidney cancer. The V call is TRBV28, the J call TRBJ2-3, with D hard to call. Sample: CD4+ or CD8+ T cells sorted from blood, taken in a trial of the OX40 agonist ivuxolimab. The CDR3 here is CASSLTSTDTQYF. The DNA of the CDR3 is TGTGCCAGCAGTTTAACATCCACAGATACGCAGTATTTT.